This T cell receptor beta chain was obtained from a study of blood T cells in healthy people across ages. This CDR3 comprises 15 residues. Germline CDR1 MNHNS, CDR2 SASEGT. V was clipped by 8 bases and J by 6 bases; unmatched bases: 7. A sample-barcoded 5' primer and a J-beta primer mix were used in a second PCR of roughly 6 to 11 cycles. Each CDR3 protein is one row after TCRdb ran MiXCR on the 5' RACE reads. The table has some 1 million distinct CDR3 sequences, 40% to 55% seen once. General study points: Donors of long life had a larger count of naive CD4+ cells and greater diversity than aged donors.

Remarks on this clonotype: What it binds is unknown.

Each sample gave at least 6.5 million isolated PBMCs. The chain uses TRBV6-1 and TRBJ2-1, with 13 nucleotides matching TRBD2. The specimen was blood. The source of this sequence is a woman aged 60 to 75 in good health. The CDR3 DNA reads TGTGCCAGCCAACGGACTAGCGGGAGTTTCAATGAGCAGTTCTTC. Translating it yields CASQRTSGSFNEQFF.